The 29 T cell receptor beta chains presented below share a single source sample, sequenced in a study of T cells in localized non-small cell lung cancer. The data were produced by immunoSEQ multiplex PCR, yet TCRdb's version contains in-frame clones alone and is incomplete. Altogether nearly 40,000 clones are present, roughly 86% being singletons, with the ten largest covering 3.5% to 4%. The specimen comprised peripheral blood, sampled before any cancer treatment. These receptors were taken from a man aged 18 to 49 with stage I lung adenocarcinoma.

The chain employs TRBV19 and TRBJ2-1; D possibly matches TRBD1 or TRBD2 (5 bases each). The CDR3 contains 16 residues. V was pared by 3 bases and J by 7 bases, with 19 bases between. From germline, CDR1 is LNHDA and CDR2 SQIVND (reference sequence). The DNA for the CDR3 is TGTGCCAGTAGTATCCGAGGGACGTCTACTTCGAATGAGCAGTTCTTC. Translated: CASSIRGTSTSNEQFF. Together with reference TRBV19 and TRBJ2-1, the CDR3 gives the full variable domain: DGGITQSPKYLFRKEGQNVTLSCEQNLNHDAMYWYRQDPGQGLRLIYYSQIVNDFQKGDIAEGYSVSREKKESFPLTVTSAQKNPTAFYLCASSIRGTSTSNEQFFGPGTRLTVL.

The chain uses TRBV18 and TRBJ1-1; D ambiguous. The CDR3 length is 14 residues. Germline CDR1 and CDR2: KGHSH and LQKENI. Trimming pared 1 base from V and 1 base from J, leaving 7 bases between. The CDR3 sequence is CASSPRGENTEAFF. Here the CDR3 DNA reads TGTGCCAGCTCACCACGCGGCGAGAACACTGAAGCTTTCTTT.

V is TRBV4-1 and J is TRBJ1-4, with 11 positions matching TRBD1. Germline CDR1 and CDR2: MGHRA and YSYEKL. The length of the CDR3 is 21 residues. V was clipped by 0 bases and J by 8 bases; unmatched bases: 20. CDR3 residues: CASSQDQVIPGQGVVGEKLFF. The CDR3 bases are TGCGCCAGCAGCCAAGATCAAGTGATACCGGGACAGGGGGTCGTCGGAGAAAAACTGTTTTTT.

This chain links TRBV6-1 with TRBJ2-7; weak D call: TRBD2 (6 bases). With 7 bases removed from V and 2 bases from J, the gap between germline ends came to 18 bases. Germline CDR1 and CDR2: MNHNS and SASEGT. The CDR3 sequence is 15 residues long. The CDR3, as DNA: TGTGCCAGCAAGATCAGGGACTCCGATCCCTACGAGCAGTACTTC. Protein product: CASKIRDSDPYEQYF.

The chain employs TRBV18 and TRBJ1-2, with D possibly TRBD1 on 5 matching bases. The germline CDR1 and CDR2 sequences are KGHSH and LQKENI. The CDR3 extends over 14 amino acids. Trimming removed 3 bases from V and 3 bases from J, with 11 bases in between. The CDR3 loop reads CASSPGTYDYGYTF. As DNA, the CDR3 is TGTGCCAGCTCACCCGGGACCTATGACTATGGCTACACCTTC.

CDR3 amino acids: CASSLWATGNTEAFF. In DNA, the CDR3 is TGTGCCAGCAGTTTATGGGCCACAGGGAACACTGAAGCTTTCTTT. V usage is TRBV28 and J usage is TRBJ1-1, with D maybe TRBD1 (5 bases). The CDR3 is 15 residues long. CDR1 is MDHEN and CDR2 is SYDVKM in the germline V gene. The V and J ends lost 0 bases and 1 base respectively, with 9 bases between them.

CDR3: CASSLDQTYTEAFF. For the CDR3, the DNA is TGTGCCAGCAGCTTAGACCAGACTTACACTGAAGCTTTCTTT. This rearrangement joins TRBV13 to TRBJ1-1; D is uncertain. Trimming cost V 1 base and J 3 bases, with 9 bases left between them. The CDR3 spans 14 residues. Germline V gives CDR1 PRHDT, CDR2 FYEKMQ (reference sequence).

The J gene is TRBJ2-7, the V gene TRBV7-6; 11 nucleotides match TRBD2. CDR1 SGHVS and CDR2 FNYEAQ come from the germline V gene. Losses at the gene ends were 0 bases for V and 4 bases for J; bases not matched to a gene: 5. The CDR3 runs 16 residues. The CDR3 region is CASSLAPASGGYEQYF. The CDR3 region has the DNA TGTGCCAGCAGCTTAGCGCCGGCTAGCGGGGGGTACGAGCAGTACTTC.

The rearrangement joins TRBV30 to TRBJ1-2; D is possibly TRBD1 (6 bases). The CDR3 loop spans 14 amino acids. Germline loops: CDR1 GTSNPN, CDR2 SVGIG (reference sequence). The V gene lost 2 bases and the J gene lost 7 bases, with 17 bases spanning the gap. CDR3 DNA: TGTGCCTGGAGTCACGACAGGAGCTTGAGTGGCTACACCTTC. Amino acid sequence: CAWSHDRSLSGYTF.

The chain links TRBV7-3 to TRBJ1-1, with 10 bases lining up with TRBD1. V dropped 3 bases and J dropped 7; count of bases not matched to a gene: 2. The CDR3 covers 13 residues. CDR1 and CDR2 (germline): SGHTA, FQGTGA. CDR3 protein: CASSLGQGNEAFF. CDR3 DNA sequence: TGTGCCAGCAGCTTGGGACAGGGGAATGAAGCTTTCTTT.

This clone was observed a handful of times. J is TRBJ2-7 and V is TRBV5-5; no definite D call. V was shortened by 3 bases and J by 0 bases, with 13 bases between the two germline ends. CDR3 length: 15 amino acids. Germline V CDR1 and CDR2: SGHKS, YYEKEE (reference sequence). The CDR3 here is CASSSPTDSSYEQYF. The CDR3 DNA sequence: TGTGCCAGCAGCTCTCCGACGGATAGCTCCTACGAGCAGTACTTC.

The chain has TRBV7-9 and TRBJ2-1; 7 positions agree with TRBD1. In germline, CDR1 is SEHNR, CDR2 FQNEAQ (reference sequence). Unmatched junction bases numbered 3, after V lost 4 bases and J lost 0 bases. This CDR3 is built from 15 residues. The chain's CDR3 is CASSSDRVSYNEQFF. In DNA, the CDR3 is TGTGCCAGCAGCTCTGACAGGGTCTCCTACAATGAGCAGTTCTTC.

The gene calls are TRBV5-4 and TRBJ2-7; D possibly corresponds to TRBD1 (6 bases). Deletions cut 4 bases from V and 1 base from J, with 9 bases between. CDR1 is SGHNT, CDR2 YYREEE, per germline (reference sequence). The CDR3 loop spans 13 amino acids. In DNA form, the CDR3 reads TGTGCCAGCAGCGCTACAGGGTCCTACGAGCAGTACTTC. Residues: CASSATGSYEQYF.

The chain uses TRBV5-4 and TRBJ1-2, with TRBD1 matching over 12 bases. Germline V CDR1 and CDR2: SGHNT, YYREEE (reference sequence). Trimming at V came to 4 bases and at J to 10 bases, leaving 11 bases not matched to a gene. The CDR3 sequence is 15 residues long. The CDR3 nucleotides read TGTGCCAGCAGCCCCCCCTCCGGGACAGGGGGCTTCTACACCTTC. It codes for CASSPPSGTGGFYTF. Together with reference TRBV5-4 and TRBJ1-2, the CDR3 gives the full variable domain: ETGVTQSPTHLIKTRGQQVTLRCSSQSGHNTVSWYQQALGQGPQFIFQYYREEENGRGNFPPRFSGLQFPNYSSELNVNALELDDSALYLCASSPPSGTGGFYTFGSGTRLTVV.

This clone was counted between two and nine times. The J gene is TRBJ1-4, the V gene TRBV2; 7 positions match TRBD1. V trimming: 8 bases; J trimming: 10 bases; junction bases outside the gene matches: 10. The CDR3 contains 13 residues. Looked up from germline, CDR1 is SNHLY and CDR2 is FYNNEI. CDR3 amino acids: CASLNRGIGKLFF. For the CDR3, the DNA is TGTGCCAGCCTCAACAGGGGCATTGGAAAACTGTTTTTT.

For the CDR3, the DNA is TGCGCCAGCCAACCCTACGGGACGGGGAATTCACCCCTCCACTTT. Translated, it gives CASQPYGTGNSPLHF. The chain combines TRBV5-1 with TRBJ1-6; D possibly corresponds to TRBD1 (5 bases). V was clipped by 7 bases and J by 7 bases, with 18 bases between them. Germline assignment: CDR1 SGHRS and CDR2 YFSETQ. The CDR3 runs to 15 residues.

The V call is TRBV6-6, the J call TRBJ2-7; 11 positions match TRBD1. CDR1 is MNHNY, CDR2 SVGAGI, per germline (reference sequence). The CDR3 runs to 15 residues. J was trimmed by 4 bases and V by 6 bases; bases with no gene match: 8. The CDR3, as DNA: TGTGCCAGCAGAGAGGTGGGACAGGGGGGTTACGAGCAGTACTTC. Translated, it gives CASREVGQGGYEQYF.

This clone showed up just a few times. CDR3 amino acids: CASSLQGRGQETQYF. The CDR3 DNA reads TGTGCCAGCAGCTTGCAGGGGCGCGGTCAAGAGACCCAGTACTTC. The gene calls are TRBV5-4 and TRBJ2-5; a weak D match, TRBD1 (6 bases). Germline V lookup: CDR1 SGHNT, CDR2 YYREEE (reference sequence). V was clipped by 1 base and J by 2 bases, with 12 bases between them. This CDR3 comprises 15 residues.

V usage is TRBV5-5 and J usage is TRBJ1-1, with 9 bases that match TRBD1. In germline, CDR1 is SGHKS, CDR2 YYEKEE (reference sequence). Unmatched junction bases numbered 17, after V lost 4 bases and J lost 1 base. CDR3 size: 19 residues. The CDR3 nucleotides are TGTGCCAGCAGCAGGGCTCCGGGACAGGGAATTTTGTCGAACACTGAAGCTTTCTTT. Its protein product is CASSRAPGQGILSNTEAFF.

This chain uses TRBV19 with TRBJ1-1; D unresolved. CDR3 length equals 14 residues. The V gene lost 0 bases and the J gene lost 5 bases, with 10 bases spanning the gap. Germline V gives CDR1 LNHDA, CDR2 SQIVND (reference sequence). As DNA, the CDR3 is TGTGCCAGTAGTATAGATCTCCGGGCGACTGAAGCTTTCTTT. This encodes CASSIDLRATEAFF.

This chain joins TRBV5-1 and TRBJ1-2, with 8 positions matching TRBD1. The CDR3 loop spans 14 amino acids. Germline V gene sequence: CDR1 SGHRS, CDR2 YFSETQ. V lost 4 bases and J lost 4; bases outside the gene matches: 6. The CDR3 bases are TGCGCCAGCAGCCCGGGGACAGGAACCTATGGCTACACCTTC. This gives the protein CASSPGTGTYGYTF.

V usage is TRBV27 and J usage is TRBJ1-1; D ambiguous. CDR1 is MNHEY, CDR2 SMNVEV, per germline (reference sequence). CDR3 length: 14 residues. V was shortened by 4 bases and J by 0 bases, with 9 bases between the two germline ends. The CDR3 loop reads CASSSYDLNTEAFF. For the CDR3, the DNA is TGTGCCAGCAGTTCTTACGATCTGAACACTGAAGCTTTCTTT.

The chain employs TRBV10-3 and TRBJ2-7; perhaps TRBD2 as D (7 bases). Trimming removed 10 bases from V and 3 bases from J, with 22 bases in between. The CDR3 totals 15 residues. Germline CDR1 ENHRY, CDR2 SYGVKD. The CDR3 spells CATRPTTGRVYEQYF. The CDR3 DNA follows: TGTGCCACCCGTCCCACTACAGGGAGGGTCTACGAGCAGTACTTC.

The CDR3 sequence: CASSVGTGRVYTEAFF. CDR3 nucleotide sequence: TGTGCCAGCAGCGTAGGGACAGGGAGAGTTTACACTGAAGCTTTCTTT. V usage is TRBV7-2 and J usage is TRBJ1-1, with 9 nucleotides matching TRBD1. Germline loops: CDR1 SGHTA, CDR2 FQGNSA. J gave up 3 bases and V 5 bases, and 10 bases lay outside the gene matches. CDR3 size: 16 residues.

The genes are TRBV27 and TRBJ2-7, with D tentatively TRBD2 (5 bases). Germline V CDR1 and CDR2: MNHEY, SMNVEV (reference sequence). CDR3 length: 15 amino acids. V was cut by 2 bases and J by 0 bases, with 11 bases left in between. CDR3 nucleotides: TGTGCCAGCAGTTTAGTGGCCACTAGCTCCTACGAGCAGTACTTC. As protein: CASSLVATSSYEQYF.

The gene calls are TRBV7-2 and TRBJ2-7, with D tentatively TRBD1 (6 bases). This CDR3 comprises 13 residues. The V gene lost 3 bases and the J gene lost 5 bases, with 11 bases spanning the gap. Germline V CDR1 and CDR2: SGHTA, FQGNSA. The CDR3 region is CASSLSRDNEQYF. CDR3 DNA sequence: TGTGCCAGCAGCTTGTCCCGGGACAACGAGCAGTACTTC.

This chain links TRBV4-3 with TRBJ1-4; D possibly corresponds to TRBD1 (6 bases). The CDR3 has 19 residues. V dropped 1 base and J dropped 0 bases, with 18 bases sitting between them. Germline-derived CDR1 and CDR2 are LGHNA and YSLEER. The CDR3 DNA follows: TGCGCCAGCAGCCAAGCTTGGTCAGGGGCCATTGCAACTAATGAAAAACTGTTTTTT. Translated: CASSQAWSGAIATNEKLFF.

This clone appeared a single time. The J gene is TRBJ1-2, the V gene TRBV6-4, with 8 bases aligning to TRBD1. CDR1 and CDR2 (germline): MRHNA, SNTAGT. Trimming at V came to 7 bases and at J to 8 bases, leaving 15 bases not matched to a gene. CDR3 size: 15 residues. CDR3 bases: TGTGCCAGCACCCCCCAACCCGGACAGGGACGCGGCTACACCTTC. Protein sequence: CASTPQPGQGRGYTF.

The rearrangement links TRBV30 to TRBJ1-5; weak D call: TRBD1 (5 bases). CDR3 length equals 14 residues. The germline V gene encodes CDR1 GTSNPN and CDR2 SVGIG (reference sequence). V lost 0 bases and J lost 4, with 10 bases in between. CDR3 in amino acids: CAWSVHAGNQPQHF. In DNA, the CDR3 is TGTGCCTGGAGTGTACATGCAGGGAATCAGCCCCAGCATTTT.